This record covers a single T cell receptor (beta chain). Its antigen is unknown. Base qualities are missing; no much larger clone stands one base away. The cohort comprised some 730 healthy bone marrow donors. At the time of sampling, all cohort members were nominally healthy, though unrecorded immune exposures were likely present. The donor tested CMV seronegative, placing the donor among the 300 to 400 seronegative members of the cohort. Each donor provided a peripheral blood sample, and peripheral blood mononuclear cells were used for TCR beta sequencing. Genomic DNA extraction from the blood cell samples was performed with the Qiagen DNeasy Blood Extraction Kit. Receptors were amplified or captured by the immunoSEQ multiplex PCR assay. A mixture of 60 forward primers for TCR Vbeta segments and 13 reverse primers for TCR Jbeta segments was used in the multiplex PCR. The CDR3 region of rearranged TCR beta genes was amplified from genomic DNA with a multiplex PCR assay. On the Illumina HiSeq System, the amplified TCR beta libraries were sequenced as 87-base-pair reads. Under the source paper's analysis protocol: Across the 500 to 750 repertoires, a later analysis counted approximately 75 million unique TCR beta chains, roughly 11 million of which were shared by at least two donors. A nearest-neighbor algorithm error-corrected the raw reads and collapsed the reads into unique sequences, merging closely related sequences to remove PCR and sequencing errors. Alignment of CDR3 sequences to IMGT reference sequences was used to assign V, D and J gene segments. For a sequence to be retained, at least a six-nucleotide match to both a V gene segment and a J gene segment was required. A rearrangement was called productive if the CDR3 had no stop codons and remained in frame with V and J, and every other rearrangement was called non-productive. Following IMGT convention, CDR3 was defined as the stretch from the second conserved V-encoded cysteine up to the conserved J-encoded phenylalanine. Sequences without an unambiguous match to a single V gene segment were excluded from the earlier analysis of approximately 600 of the donors. In an earlier analysis of approximately 590 of the donors, a V segment was called functional when productive rearrangements were above 56.7%, and segregating when the standard deviation between donors exceeded 5%. A statistical classification framework was built to diagnose cytomegalovirus status from the catalog of TCR beta chain sequences. A later analysis assigned V and J genes by comparing TCR nucleotide sequences with IMGT/GENE-DB human TR gene sequences. Using the TCRdist pipeline, a later analysis assigned CDR3 sequences along with most-parsimonious VDJ recombination scenarios. In a later analysis, each TCR beta chain was defined by its CDR3 amino acid sequence together with its V-gene family, and reads lacking a unique V-gene family were excluded. In a later analysis, fewer than 600 highly shared, low-generation-probability nucleotide sequences were removed to address suspected cross-contamination and a sequencing artifact. For each public chain, a later analysis derived a clonal expansion index from normalized ranks of inferred template counts within each repertoire. Generation probabilities in a later analysis came from a VDJ recombination model fitted to out-of-frame rearrangements, and those results were checked against IGoR. In a later analysis, hypergeometric tests were used to score TCR-TCR, TCR-HLA and TCR-CMV co-occurrence, with a repertoire-size bias correction applied to TCR pairs. A later analysis estimated false discovery rates by permuting HLA or CMV assignments 20 times. A later analysis grouped co-occurring TCRs with DBSCAN, adding TCRdist sequence similarity when clustering within HLA-allele-positive subsets. Repertoires with fewer than 30,000 or more than 120,000 public chains, plus five repertoires with anomalous nucleotide sharing, were excluded from co-occurrence clustering. The table comes from immuneACCESS by way of TCRdb, which keeps in-frame sequences with V and J called. Part of the clones is missing from these tables; in studies checked, under half for an unresolved V gene and the rest for unknown reasons. V and J calls and clone size are given by that table; D and trimming were obtained from the DNA. In all, the sample holds some 130,000 clones, and just under 90% of those were seen once. Roughly 5% of the sample is taken by the ten largest.

This sample is drawn from a study of cytomegalovirus exposure and HLA in healthy donors (dated by TCRdb to about 2017). Study-wide context: An earlier analysis of several hundred of the donors reported around 280 Gb of sequence data and 90 million to 120 million unique TCR beta sequences obtained from approximately 180 million T cells. A later analysis re-examined previously published TCR beta repertoires from roughly 720 donors and added high-resolution HLA genotyping to investigate patterns of TCR occurrence. The later analysis used no new phenotypic data to find candidate immune exposures, relying instead on TCR beta sequences and their occurrence across donors. High-throughput TCR immunosequencing, statistical association of individual TCRs with disease status, and machine learning were combined to predict cytomegalovirus infection status. Every repertoire in the discovery cohort had been generated on one and the same sequencing platform. HLA typing covered class I and class II loci at four-digit resolution. An early release that covered some 640 HLA-typed donors contained around 330 gigabases of sequencing data and 80 million or so unique TCR sequences. Donor age, sex, ethnicity and CMV serostatus were collected together with the repertoire data. The study used immunosequencing to profile the T cell repertoires of approximately 650 subjects and linked those repertoires to cytomegalovirus serostatus. In a later genetic analysis, genome-wide SNP genotypes for about three fifths of the 666 donors were used, and that subset was treated as a discovery cohort. Of the roughly 400 genotyped donors, 81% fell in the genetic ancestry cluster associated with self-reported Caucasian donors. In addition to the first cohort of 666 subjects, a separate validation cohort of approximately 110 different subjects was used. Across 300 to 400 genotyped donors of the cohort, an average of about 240,000 unique TCR beta nucleotide sequences per donor were sequenced, and 15% to 20% of those sequences were non-productive. The number of donors typed differed by locus, with about 629-630 for A, B, C, DRB1 and DQB1, 522 for DQA1, nearly 610 for DPA1, and some 450 for DPB1. The study aimed to test whether signatures of past pathogen exposure could be identified by cataloging public T cell receptors. To decide whether each TCR beta V gene segment behaved as functional or pseudogenic, an earlier analysis of some 570 of the donors relied on high-throughput TCR beta sequencing. Because of strong linkage in the cohort, four to six DR-DQ haplotypes were treated as single units for association and clustering.

General conclusions and limits of the study: Strong co-occurrence of HLA alleles, especially DR and DQ, made assigning TCR associations to individual alleles difficult. The authors suggested that the approach could potentially be generalized to other disease states and immunological phenotypes. Immune exposure information for the cohort was limited to CMV serostatus. The 87-base-pair reads could not distinguish some IMGT-functional V segments, including TRBV6-2 and TRBV6-3, so those segments were excluded. Roughly uniform sequencing depth across donors was assumed in presence/absence analyses, although this assumption may not hold. A cluster of highly shared sequence variants was judged likely to represent a technical artifact of the sequencing pipeline. Most TCR sequences were seen in very few donors, while some public TCRs were found in many individuals. Because HLA typing was unavailable for some donors at each locus, only the typed subset was used in association tests. In an earlier analysis of 587 of the donors, most TCR beta V segments appeared in productive rearrangements about 90% or about 30% of the time, broadly matching IMGT annotations. In a later genetic analysis, fewer N-insertions in productive TCRs were reported among donors in an Asian-associated ancestry cluster than the approximately 630-donor mean. According to a later analysis, most CMV-associated TCR beta chains appeared to be HLA-restricted, and the HLA associations seemed to be driven largely by CMV exposure. According to a later analysis, TCR association rates differed among HLA loci, with DRB1 alleles showing the most associated TCRs and HLA-C alleles showing the fewest. Only TCR beta chains were sequenced in this cohort, and the absence of alpha or paired-chain data limited detectable features. A further reported finding was that TCR beta sequences accurately predicted the HLA-A and HLA-B alleles for most subjects in the first cohort. In a later analysis, HLA-associated TCR beta chains showed more clonal expansion and lower generation probabilities than non-associated chains that were equally common. Because counts were too low, about 18 rarely observed V segments, including chromosome 9 orphons, were excluded from the earlier analysis of a few hundred of the donors. Correlated functional status among segregating V segments might reflect linkage disequilibrium, but an unknown experimental factor could not be ruled out. At a false discovery rate of 0.05, a later analysis linked 15,000 to 20,000 TCR beta sequences to specific HLA alleles. The classifier was reported to diagnose cytomegalovirus status with high specificity and sensitivity in both the original cohort and the validation cohort. V-gene and J-gene trimming of TCR beta chains was associated with a missense DCLRE1C variant in a later genetic analysis, and the association was replicated in an independent cohort. The study listed 150 to 200 TCR beta chains as associated with cytomegalovirus. In vitro tests confirmed that a few of the cytomegalovirus-associated TCR beta chains recognize cytomegalovirus antigens. According to a later analysis, parvovirus B19, influenza, CMV and Epstein-Barr virus appeared linked to several top co-occurrence clusters.

Trimming leaves V shorter by 3 bases and J shorter by 5 bases, with the junction holding 3 bases beyond the gene matches. CDR1 and CDR2 are read off the germline V gene as SGHVS and FQNEAQ. The CDR3 has 13 amino acids, counting the end cysteine and phenylalanine. CDR3 DNA is the only sequence kept; it has 39 bases, read in frame from the first base. The material sequenced was PBMCs. The sequence came from a woman aged 30 to 39 in good health and CMV-seronegative. The rearrangement combines TRBV7-8 with TRBJ1-2; TRBD1 lines up with 7 middle nucleotides. CDR3 reads: CASSLDRRYGYTF. The bases are TGTGCCAGCAGCTTGGACAGGAGATATGGCTACACCTTC.